This T cell receptor (beta chain) was retrieved from a study of blood T cell repertoires in COVID-19. Overall study context: Researchers got acute and convalescent COVID-19 samples from the United States, Italy and Spain. Nucleic acid was either cDNA or gDNA, and it came from T cells, B-cell-depleted T cells, or PBMCs.

J gave up 5 bases and V 3 bases, and 8 bases lay outside the gene matches. The CDR3 is made up of 14 amino acids. Germline CDR1 GTSNPN, CDR2 SVGIG (reference sequence). Authors' data handling: Quantification of nucleated cells was approximated via reference gene primer amplification. Assay used: immunoSEQ multiplex PCR; TCRdb lists only in-frame clones, some missing. V, J and clone size are those of that table, while D and trimming were read from the DNA. The sample lists over 300,000 clones; about 82% were seen once. The V call is TRBV30, the J call TRBJ2-7; 9 bases align to TRBD1. The clonotype originates from a human donor in a cohort sampled during active COVID-19. The source material was peripheral blood. Written as DNA, the CDR3 is TGTGCCTGGAGCGTCGGGACAGGGTCTCACGAGCAGTACTTC. Protein sequence: CAWSVGTGSHEQYF.